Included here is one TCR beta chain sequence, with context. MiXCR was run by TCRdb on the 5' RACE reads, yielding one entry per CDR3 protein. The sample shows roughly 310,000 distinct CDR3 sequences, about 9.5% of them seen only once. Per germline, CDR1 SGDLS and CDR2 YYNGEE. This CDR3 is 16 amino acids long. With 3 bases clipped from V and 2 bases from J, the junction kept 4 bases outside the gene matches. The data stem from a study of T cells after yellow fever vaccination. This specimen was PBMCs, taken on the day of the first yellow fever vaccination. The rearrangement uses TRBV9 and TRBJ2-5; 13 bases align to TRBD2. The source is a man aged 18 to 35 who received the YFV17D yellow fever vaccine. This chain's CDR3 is CASSAGTSGNQETQYF. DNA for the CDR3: TGTGCCAGCAGCGCCGGGACTAGCGGGAATCAAGAGACCCAGTACTTC.